The T cell receptor (beta chain) under discussion was sequenced for a study of T-cell memory formation after mild COVID-19. Trimming removed 8 bases from V and 2 bases from J, with 12 bases in between. The V gene's germline CDR1 is MNHEY and CDR2 SVGAGI. This CDR3 is built from 13 residues. Details on this clonotype: Its antigen remains unknown.

Study conclusions and caveats: Contracting CD4+ clones were located mainly in CM and EM, and CD8+ clones in EMRA. Cross-reactive memory appears to have joined, as suggested by some responding clones showing up in pre-infection memory.

TCR alpha and TCR beta cDNA libraries with sample barcodes and UMIs came from 5'RACE using constant-segment primers. TCRdb ran MiXCR on the 5' RACE reads and lists one entry per CDR3 protein. The sample shows 450,000 to 650,000 distinct CDR3 sequences, approximately 19% of them seen only once. The sample comprised PBMCs or a T cell subset sorted from them (not recorded which). The V call is TRBV6-5, the J call TRBJ2-5; tentative D call: TRBD1 (6 bases). The receptor comes from an adult woman who had mild COVID-19 (a few samples of this study predate the infection). Cell type and time point are not known. CDR3 coding DNA: TGTGCCAGCTCCCGACAGGCTCAAGAGACCCAGTACTTC. Amino acids: CASSRQAQETQYF.